This is a list of T cell receptor beta chains from one sample in a study of blood T cell repertoires in COVID-19. Assay used: immunoSEQ multiplex PCR; TCRdb lists only in-frame clones, some missing. The sample carries 150,000 to 200,000 clones, approximately 82% recorded once. The sample taken for sequencing was PBMCs or T cells enriched from blood (not recorded which). The receptors were gathered from a woman in her sixties or seventies with acute COVID-19. CDR3s include the opening cysteine and the closing phenylalanine or tryptophan. The order of the fields is J gene, D gene, clone size, V gene, CDR3 protein, CDR3 DNA. D genes are given only for firm matches. Size tells how often a clone was seen (once, few, many) or the class of an expanded clone, and some rows leave it out.

TRBJ1-2	NA	NA	TRBV7-8	CASSLNRFYGYTF	TGTGCCAGCAGCTTAAACAGGTTCTATGGCTACACCTTC
TRBJ2-5	NA	NA	TRBV18	CASSPPPRETQYF	TGTGCCAGCTCACCGCCCCCTCGGGAGACCCAGTACTTC
TRBJ1-3	NA	NA	TRBV24-1	CATSDGQSGNTIYF	TGTGCCACCAGTGATGGCCAGTCGGGAAACACCATATATTTT
TRBJ2-7	NA	NA	TRBV12-2	CASRQPGRDWRYSYEQYF	TGTGCAAGTCGCCAACCAGGCAGGGACTGGCGATACTCCTACGAGCAGTACTTC
TRBJ1-2	NA	NA	TRBV27	CASSLGRNYGYTF	TGTGCCAGCAGCCTCGGGAGGAACTATGGCTACACCTTC
TRBJ2-4	NA	NA	TRBV21-1	CASSTRGLSKNIQYF	TGTGCCAGCAGCACCAGGGGGCTAAGCAAAAACATTCAGTACTTC
TRBJ1-2	TRBD1	NA	TRBV27	CASRYRGLGGYTF	TGTGCCAGCAGGTACAGGGGGTTAGGTGGCTACACCTTC
TRBJ1-4	TRBD1	NA	TRBV14	CASSRGQGGGKLFF	TGTGCCAGCAGCCGGGGACAGGGAGGAGGAAAACTGTTTTTT
TRBJ2-3	TRBD1	many	TRBV7-8	CASSSMTGDLTDTQYF	TGTGCCAGCAGCTCCATGACAGGGGATCTGACAGATACGCAGTATTTT
TRBJ1-3	NA	NA	TRBV3-1/TRBV3-2	CASSQGQDSTIYF	TGTGCCAGCAGCCAAGGACAGGACAGCACCATATATTTT
TRBJ2-6	NA	NA	TRBV4-3	CASSQERAVFSGANVLTF	TGCGCCAGCAGCCAGGAGCGAGCGGTCTTCTCTGGGGCCAACGTCCTGACTTTC
TRBJ1-2	NA	NA	TRBV24-1	CATSDRYHNYGYTF	TGTGCCACCAGTGACCGCTACCATAACTATGGCTACACCTTC
TRBJ2-1	NA	NA	TRBV24-1	CATSDRYNEQFF	TGTGCCACCAGTGACCGTTACAATGAGCAGTTCTTC
TRBJ1-2	NA	NA	TRBV7-9	CASSAQANYGYTF	TGTGCCAGCAGCGCACAGGCTAACTATGGCTACACCTTC
TRBJ1-1	TRBD1	NA	TRBV19	CASSDRQGTEAFF	TGTGCCAGTAGTGACCGACAGGGTACTGAAGCTTTCTTT
TRBJ1-1	TRBD1	NA	TRBV28	CASSSRQGVGAFF	TGTGCCAGCAGTTCTCGACAGGGGGTGGGAGCTTTCTTT
TRBJ2-5	TRBD2	NA	TRBV9	CASSASAGGAETQYF	TGTGCCAGCAGCGCGTCAGCGGGAGGAGCAGAGACCCAGTACTTC
TRBJ2-1	NA	NA	TRBV10-2	CASKGEKSGSYNEQFF	TGCGCCAGCAAAGGGGAAAAAAGCGGGTCCTACAATGAGCAGTTCTTC
TRBJ1-5	NA	once	TRBV3-1/TRBV3-2	CASSGSGSQPQHF	TGTGCGTCTTCGGGGAGTGGTAGTCAGCCCCAGCATTTT
TRBJ1-5	NA	few	TRBV6-5	CASRVAGGSNQPQHF	TGTGCCAGCAGGGTGGCGGGGGGAAGCAATCAGCCCCAGCATTTT
TRBJ2-3	TRBD1	NA	TRBV6-5	CASSLGTAPDTQYF	TGTGCCAGCAGTCTAGGGACAGCGCCAGATACGCAGTATTTT
TRBJ1-1	NA	NA	TRBV10-1	CASSGGLPGTEAFF	TGCGCCAGCAGTGGCGGACTCCCGGGCACTGAAGCTTTCTTT
TRBJ2-7	NA	NA	TRBV7-9	CASSFSSSYEQYF	TGTGCCAGCAGCTTTTCTTCCTCCTACGAGCAGTACTTC
TRBJ2-5	NA	once	TRBV7-6	CASSIQGRETQYF	TGTGCCAGCAGCATACAGGGTAGGGAGACCCAGTACTTC
TRBJ1-1	NA	NA	TRBV11-2	CASSLVLQGEAFF	TGTGCCAGCAGCTTAGTACTACAGGGAGAAGCTTTCTTT
TRBJ1-5	NA	NA	TRBV18	CASSPPGNGNQPQHF	TGTGCCAGCTCACCTCCGGGGAACGGCAATCAGCCCCAGCATTTT
TRBJ2-5	NA	NA	TRBV29-1	CSVVEHRGETQYF	TGCAGCGTTGTGGAACATCGGGGAGAGACCCAGTACTTC
TRBJ1-1	NA	NA	TRBV27	CASSSGGDTEAFF	TGTGCCAGCAGTTCCGGGGGAGACACTGAAGCTTTCTTT
TRBJ1-2	NA	NA	TRBV18	CASSPFVGEEGGGYTF	TGTGCCAGCTCACCCTTCGTCGGGGAAGAGGGTGGTGGCTACACCTTC
TRBJ2-2	NA	NA	TRBV11-3	CASSSPVGELFF	TGTGCCAGCAGCTCCCCCGTCGGGGAGCTGTTTTTT
TRBJ1-2	NA	NA	TRBV18	CASSPNPRGAVGGYTF	TGTGCCAGCTCACCCAACCCGCGCGGGGCAGTAGGGGGCTACACCTTC
TRBJ2-3	TRBD1	once	TRBV4-3	CASSQDREGAGTDTQYF	TGCGCCAGCAGCCAAGATCGTGAGGGGGCCGGCACAGATACGCAGTATTTT
TRBJ2-7	NA	NA	TRBV6-5	CASSRLSSYEQYF	TGTGCCAGCAGTCGACTGTCCTCCTACGAGCAGTACTTC
TRBJ2-7	NA	NA	TRBV7-9	CASSPSAQGILEQYF	TGTGCCAGCAGCCCATCGGCACAGGGAATACTCGAGCAGTACTTC
TRBJ2-3	NA	many	TRBV5-1	CASSLTPESAQYF	TGCGCCAGCAGCTTGACCCCGGAGAGTGCGCAGTATTTT
TRBJ2-5	TRBD2	NA	TRBV28	CASRRRLAGGGETQYF	TGTGCCAGCAGAAGGAGGCTAGCGGGGGGAGGGGAGACCCAGTACTTC
TRBJ2-7	NA	NA	TRBV19	CASSIRRGLDEQYF	TGTGCCAGTAGTATAAGGAGGGGGCTGGACGAGCAGTACTTC
TRBJ1-4	NA	NA	TRBV19	CASSDSSVNEKLFF	TGTGCCAGTAGTGACAGTTCCGTCAATGAAAAACTGTTTTTT
TRBJ2-1	NA	NA	TRBV29-1	CSVRQASYNEQFF	TGCAGCGTGCGACAGGCCTCCTACAATGAGCAGTTCTTC
TRBJ2-3	TRBD2	NA	TRBV19	CASSTFGLAGGPTDTQYF	TGTGCCAGTAGTACCTTTGGACTAGCGGGAGGTCCCACAGATACGCAGTATTTT
TRBJ2-3	NA	few	TRBV27	CASSSLWSTQYF	TGTGCCAGCAGTTCGCTATGGAGTACGCAGTATTTT
TRBJ2-2	NA	NA	TRBV5-4	CASSLAGGGNTGELFF	TGTGCCAGCAGCTTGGCCGGCGGGGGCAACACCGGGGAGCTGTTTTTT
TRBJ2-1	NA	NA	TRBV4-3	CASSRMRAGGNNEQFF	TGCGCCAGCAGCCGAATGAGGGCTGGCGGGAACAATGAGCAGTTCTTC
TRBJ2-3	NA	NA	TRBV30	CAWSVDWGSTDTQYF	TGTGCCTGGAGTGTGGACTGGGGAAGCACAGATACGCAGTATTTT
TRBJ2-4	NA	NA	TRBV18	CASSPPEGRNIQYF	TGTGCCAGCTCACCACCGGAAGGGAGGAACATTCAGTACTTC
TRBJ2-5	NA	few	TRBV29-1	CSVGQGRLQETQYF	TGCAGCGTTGGTCAGGGGCGCCTCCAAGAGACCCAGTACTTC
TRBJ2-7	TRBD2	NA	TRBV19	CASSIDHVRLAASYEQYF	TGTGCCAGTAGTATAGATCACGTTAGACTAGCGGCCAGCTACGAGCAGTACTTC
TRBJ1-5	NA	NA	TRBV19	CASSGGTENQPQHF	TGTGCCAGCTCGGGGGGTACGGAGAATCAGCCCCAGCATTTT
TRBJ2-2	TRBD1	NA	TRBV11-3	CASSRLYRGFATGELFF	TGTGCCAGCAGCCGCCTGTACAGGGGTTTTGCCACCGGGGAGCTGTTTTTT
TRBJ1-6	TRBD1	NA	TRBV2	CASSAGGRHSPLHF	TGTGCCAGCAGTGCAGGGGGCCGGCATTCACCCCTCCACTTT
TRBJ2-6	NA	NA	TRBV5-1	CASSFELPGLGSSGANVLTF	TGCGCCAGCAGCTTTGAACTTCCGGGACTGGGAAGCTCTGGGGCCAACGTCCTGACTTTC
TRBJ2-5	TRBD2	NA	TRBV3-1/TRBV3-2	CASSRRYTSGKETQYF	TGTGCCAGCAGCCGAAGATACACTAGCGGGAAAGAGACCCAGTACTTC
TRBJ2-2	NA	NA	TRBV5-1	CASSFSRDTGELFF	TGCGCCAGCAGCTTTTCACGGGACACCGGGGAGCTGTTTTTT
TRBJ2-4	NA	few	TRBV4-2	CASSQNREGNIQYF	TGTGCCAGCAGCCAAAACAGGGAGGGGAACATTCAGTACTTC
TRBJ2-2	NA	NA	TRBV19	CASSIFRGSLTGELFF	TGTGCCAGTAGTATTTTTAGGGGGAGTCTGACCGGGGAGCTGTTTTTT
TRBJ1-5	TRBD1	NA	TRBV27	CASSSQTGWGSQPQHF	TGTGCCAGCAGTTCCCAGACAGGGTGGGGGAGTCAGCCCCAGCATTTT
TRBJ1-2	TRBD1	NA	TRBV19	CASSIHRGESYGYTF	TGTGCCAGTAGTATTCACAGGGGTGAAAGCTATGGCTACACCTTC